Presented here are 26 T cell receptor beta chains from one specimen sequenced in a study of T cells in Graves' hyperthyroidism and ophthalmopathy. Amplification yielded TCR beta CDR3 regions, with RNA transcripts as the source. A set of HTBI primers served as the primers for a first-round RT-PCR of the TCR CDR3. One entry per CDR3 protein, called by TCRdb with MiXCR from the multiplex PCR reads. This table holds over 350,000 distinct CDR3 sequences, about 18% found once. The sample consisted of blood. These TCRs come from a young man with Graves' ophthalmopathy.

This clonotype was detected only a few times. V usage is TRBV18 and J usage is TRBJ2-5; 9 bases line up with TRBD2. The ends lost 2 bases at V and 4 bases at J; junction bases unmatched: 5. Germline V CDR1 and CDR2: KGHSH, LQKENI. The CDR3 has 15 amino acids. CDR3 loop: CASSPRETSGETQYF. CDR3 DNA: TGTGCCAGCTCACCAAGAGAGACTAGCGGAGAGACCCAGTACTTC.

This clonotype was observed a handful of times. V and J are TRBV15 and TRBJ2-1; 16 bases align to TRBD2. The CDR3 is made up of 17 amino acids. Looked up from germline, CDR1 is LNHNV and CDR2 is YYDKDF (reference sequence). V shed 4 bases and J 4 bases; nucleotides not matched to a gene: 4. CDR3 bases: TGTGCCACCAGCAAGGGACTAGCGGGGGGGTTTTACAATGAGCAGTTCTTC. Its protein product is CATSKGLAGGFYNEQFF. The variable domain in full, completed from reference TRBV15 and TRBJ2-1, reads DAMVIQNPRYQVTQFGKPVTLSCSQTLNHNVMYWYQQKSSQAPKLLFHYYDKDFNNEADTPDNFQSRRPNTSFCFLDIRSPGLGDTAMYLCATSKGLAGGFYNEQFFGPGTRLTVL.

This chain connects TRBV2 to TRBJ2-7; 10 bases match TRBD1. Per germline, CDR1 SNHLY and CDR2 FYNNEI. The CDR3 is 17 residues long. V dropped 6 bases and J dropped 0; count of bases not matched to a gene: 11. This chain's CDR3 is CASRVSQDRGTSYEQYF. The DNA for the CDR3 is TGTGCCAGCAGGGTGTCCCAGGACAGGGGGACCTCCTACGAGCAGTACTTC.

This clonotype appeared a few times. This chain joins TRBV3-1 and TRBJ1-4; weak D call: TRBD1 (5 bases). CDR1 LGHDT and CDR2 YNNKEL come from the germline V gene (reference sequence). This CDR3 contains 16 residues. V lost 2 bases to trimming and J lost 8 bases, with 18 bases between them. The CDR3 DNA reads TGTGCCAGCAGCCAATTTCGTTCACAGGCGAAGGAAAAACTGTTTTTT. This translates into CASSQFRSQAKEKLFF.

This clonotype showed up many times. The chain couples TRBV28 to TRBJ2-2; tentatively, D is TRBD2 (7 bases). This CDR3 region has 16 residues. Germline loops: CDR1 MDHEN, CDR2 SYDVKM. V lost 3 bases and J 6 bases, leaving 17 bases between the germline ends. CDR3 DNA sequence: TGTGCCAGCAGTTTTACGGGGGGCATGGTGGCCGGGGAGCTGTTTTTT. Amino acid sequence: CASSFTGGMVAGELFF. Full variable domain (missing parts from reference TRBV28 and TRBJ2-2): DVKVTQSSRYLVKRTGEKVFLECVQDMDHENMFWYRQDPGLGLRLIYFSYDVKMKEKGDIPEGYSVSREKKERFSLILESASTNQTSMYLCASSFTGGMVAGELFFGEGSRLTVL.

Only a few counts were recorded for this clonotype. The chain joins TRBV5-8 to TRBJ2-3, with 7 nucleotides matching TRBD2. Germline V gene data show CDR1 as SGHTS and CDR2 as YDEGEE. After removal of 4 bases from V and 2 bases from J, the junction contained 4 bases not matched to a gene. The CDR3 has 14 residues. CDR3 coding DNA: TGTGCCAGCAGCCGAACTAGCGACACAGATACGCAGTATTTT. Translation gives CASSRTSDTDTQYF.

V usage is TRBV6-2 or TRBV6-3 and J usage is TRBJ1-5; D not resolved. Germline CDR1 reads MNHEY; CDR2 reads SVGEGT. The CDR3 has 13 amino acids. V was clipped by 1 base and J by 7 bases, with 8 bases between them. The CDR3 loop is CASSYWREQPQHF. Written as DNA, the CDR3 is TGTGCCAGCAGTTACTGGAGGGAGCAGCCCCAGCATTTT.

The chain recombines TRBV12-3 or TRBV12-4 with TRBJ1-5; D remains unclear. Trimming stripped 3 bases from V and 4 bases from J, with 7 bases between. CDR3 length equals 13 residues. CDR3 in DNA: TGTGCCAGCAGTTTTAACCCGAATCAGCCCCAGCATTTT. Translating gives CASSFNPNQPQHF.

The sample holds a few counts of this clonotype. The CDR3, as DNA: TGTGCCAGCAATCTAGCGGGGGGGCCTCTAGATACGCAGTATTTT. Residues: CASNLAGGPLDTQYF. This chain uses TRBV6-1 with TRBJ2-3; 12 bases agree with TRBD2. The V and J ends lost 7 bases and 5 bases, in that order; junction bases with no gene match: 7. This CDR3 spans 15 amino acids. The V gene's germline CDR1 is MNHNS and CDR2 SASEGT.

This chain connects TRBV10-2 to TRBJ1-1, with a tentative D call TRBD1 (5 bases). Germline CDR1 and CDR2: WSHSY and SAAADI. V was clipped by 7 bases and J by 1 base, with 10 bases between them. CDR3 size: 13 residues. For the CDR3, the DNA is TGCGCCAGCATCGAGGACACGAACACTGAAGCTTTCTTT. This encodes CASIEDTNTEAFF.

The table lists this clonotype with many counts. The V call is TRBV5-1, the J call TRBJ1-2, with D unclear. Per germline, CDR1 SGHRS and CDR2 YFSETQ. This CDR3 is built from 12 residues. V shed 2 bases and J shed 5 bases, with 7 bases lying between them. CDR3 bases: TGCGCCAGCAGCTTCGACAATTATGGCTACACCTTC. Encoded protein: CASSFDNYGYTF.

A few counts support this clonotype. This rearrangement joins TRBV13 to TRBJ2-2; TRBD2 matches at 12 bases. CDR1 and CDR2 (germline): PRHDT, FYEKMQ (reference sequence). The CDR3 loop spans 16 amino acids. V lost 4 bases, J lost 1 base, and 1 base stayed unmatched. CDR3 sequence reads: CASSSTSGGNTGELFF. The DNA of the CDR3 is TGTGCCAGCAGCTCGACTAGCGGGGGGAACACCGGGGAGCTGTTTTTT.

This clonotype came up a few times. This chain connects TRBV6-5 to TRBJ2-2; maybe TRBD2 (5 bases). CDR3 size: 13 residues. Trimming took 2 bases from V and 5 from J, leaving 6 bases between them. CDR1 and CDR2 from the germline V gene are MNHEY and SVGAGI. The CDR3 here is CASSYTGTGELFF. In nucleotides, the CDR3 is TGTGCCAGCAGTTACACGGGGACCGGGGAGCTGTTTTTT.

This clonotype occurred many times. The V gene is TRBV20-1, the J gene TRBJ2-7; 12 bases map to TRBD2. The J segment lost 2 bases and the V segment lost 3 bases, leaving 5 bases of the junction unmatched. CDR3 size: 15 residues. Germline CDR1 DFQATT, CDR2 SNEGSKA (reference sequence). The CDR3, as DNA: TGCAGTGCTAGGGTCTCTAGCGGGGGGGCCTACGAGCAGTACTTC. Amino acids: CSARVSSGGAYEQYF.

This clonotype has at least ten counts. The gene calls are TRBV7-9 and TRBJ2-5; D unresolved. The V end was cut by 0 bases, the J end by 5 bases, with 7 bases between. The CDR3 length is 13 residues. The V gene's germline CDR1 is SEHNR and CDR2 FQNEAQ (reference sequence). CDR3 in amino acids: CASSLAHRETQYF. CDR3 bases: TGTGCCAGCAGCTTAGCGCATAGGGAGACCCAGTACTTC.

This clonotype was counted a few times. The rearrangement uses TRBV4-2 and TRBJ2-1; D is undetermined. Trimming left V 0 bases short and J 1 base short, with 19 bases between. Germline CDR1 LGHNA, CDR2 YNFKEQ. The CDR3 extends over 19 amino acids. The CDR3 coding sequence is TGTGCCAGCAGCCAAGATAAGGCCGCCCCGAGAAGTTCCTACAATGAGCAGTTCTTC. Translating gives CASSQDKAAPRSSYNEQFF.

The genes are TRBV28 and TRBJ1-1; D perhaps matches TRBD1 (5 bases). CDR1 and CDR2 from the germline V gene are MDHEN and SYDVKM. The germline V and J ends were trimmed by 5 bases and 4 bases, with 8 bases remaining between them. The CDR3 sequence is 12 residues long. CDR3 region: CASSIRATEAFF. CDR3 in DNA: TGTGCCAGCAGTATCAGGGCCACTGAAGCTTTCTTT.

This chain connects TRBV24-1 to TRBJ2-5; D unclear. Trimming left V 0 bases short and J 5 bases short, with 0 bases between. Germline-derived CDR1 and CDR2 are KGHDR and SFDVKD. The CDR3 extends over 11 amino acids. Written as DNA, the CDR3 is TGTGCCACCAGTGATTTGGAGACCCAGTACTTC. This translates into CATSDLETQYF.

This clonotype was counted many times. The V and J genes are TRBV6-1 and TRBJ1-4; 8 bases match TRBD1. V was pared by 8 bases and J by 0 bases, with 2 bases of the junction left unmatched. Germline V gene sequence: CDR1 MNHNS, CDR2 SASEGT. The CDR3 has 14 amino acids. The CDR3 DNA is TGTGCCAGCTTACAGGGGGCAACTAATGAAAAACTGTTTTTT. Its protein product is CASLQGATNEKLFF.

V usage is TRBV28 and J usage is TRBJ2-3, with D tentatively TRBD2 (6 bases). V gave up 2 bases and J gave up 4 bases, with 10 bases separating them. Germline CDR1 MDHEN, CDR2 SYDVKM. The CDR3 length is 14 residues. This CDR3 reads CASSLAPSADTQYF. For the CDR3, the DNA is TGTGCCAGCAGTTTAGCGCCTAGCGCAGATACGCAGTATTTT.

The CDR3 DNA sequence: TGTGCCAGCAGCGTAGGAATACAGTCCGGCTATGGCTACACCTTC. It codes for CASSVGIQSGYGYTF. The rearrangement joins TRBV9 to TRBJ1-2; no firm D call. CDR1 and CDR2 from the germline V gene are SGDLS and YYNGEE. The CDR3 length is 15 residues. V was pared by 0 bases and J by 4 bases, with 13 bases between.

The J gene is TRBJ2-5, the V gene TRBV12-5; 7 nucleotides line up with TRBD2. Per germline, CDR1 LGHNT and CDR2 FRNRAP. The CDR3 consists of 15 residues. Trimming cost V 6 bases and J 5 bases; bases outside gene matches: 12. The CDR3 region is CASGPVVGGGETQYF. The CDR3 DNA sequence: TGTGCTAGTGGCCCGGTAGTGGGGGGAGGGGAGACCCAGTACTTC.

Ten or more counts support this clonotype. The rearrangement uses TRBV7-2 and TRBJ1-3; no clear D gene. V was trimmed by 6 bases and J by 7 bases, leaving 10 bases between them. Germline CDR1 is SGHTA and CDR2 is FQGNSA. CDR3 size: 12 residues. The CDR3 spells CASSQWRNTIYF. Written as DNA, the CDR3 is TGTGCCAGCAGTCAGTGGAGGAACACCATATATTTT.

The genes are TRBV19 and TRBJ2-5, with D possibly being TRBD2 (5 bases). With 2 bases removed from V and 3 bases from J, the gap between germline ends came to 10 bases. The germline CDR1 and CDR2 sequences are LNHDA and SQIVND (reference sequence). The CDR3 runs to 14 residues. The CDR3: CASSISSEEETQYF. The CDR3 DNA sequence: TGTGCCAGTAGTATAAGCTCGGAGGAAGAGACCCAGTACTTC.

This clonotype was recorded many times. Here the CDR3 reads CASSALVAREKLFF. The DNA of the CDR3 is TGTGCCAGCAGCGCGCTGGTTGCGCGAGAAAAACTGTTTTTT. The J gene is TRBJ1-4, the V gene TRBV7-9; no clear D. The germline V and J ends were trimmed by 5 bases and 8 bases, with 15 bases remaining between them. Germline V gene sequence: CDR1 SEHNR, CDR2 FQNEAQ (reference sequence). This CDR3 is built from 14 residues.

The chain links TRBV19 to TRBJ1-5, with TRBD1 matching 7 bases. CDR1 is LNHDA, CDR2 SQIVND, per germline (reference sequence). Unmatched junction bases numbered 11, after V lost 7 bases and J lost 5 bases. The CDR3 covers 15 residues. CDR3 in amino acids: CASKAGGGNHQPQHF. The CDR3 nucleotides are TGTGCCAGTAAGGCGGGAGGGGGCAACCATCAGCCCCAGCATTTT.